This paragraph reports one T cell receptor beta chain. The antigen is unknown. Primers used in a second PCR of about 7 to 12 cycles were a sample-barcoded 5' primer and a J-beta primer mix. TCRdb used MiXCR to reprocess the 5' RACE reads, holding one entry per CDR3 protein. Counted here are 590,000 or so distinct CDR3 sequences, 25% to 30% occurring once; the ten biggest clones make up approximately 14%. This sample was included in a study of blood T cells in healthy people across ages. Study observations and caveats: In the absence of known donor CMV status, changes in expanded clonotypes were possibly confounded.

The V end was cut by 2 bases, the J end by 8 bases, with 9 bases between. The CDR3 length is 12 residues. Germline V CDR1 and CDR2: MNHEY, SVGAGI. This sequence joins TRBV6-5 and TRBJ1-2; TRBD1 is a possible D gene (5 bases). This receptor was obtained from a woman older than 75 in good health. The specimen sequenced was blood. As DNA, the CDR3 is TGTGCCAGCAGTTACGGGGGTGAGGGCTACACCTTC. Protein product: CASSYGGEGYTF.